The clone carrying this TCR beta chain appeared once. This specimen comes from a study of blood T cells in healthy people across ages. The length of the CDR3 is 15 residues. The V gene end was trimmed by 4 bases and the J gene end by 7 bases; junction bases not matched to a gene: 6. Per the germline V gene, CDR1 is SGHDN and CDR2 is FVKESK. PCR was performed a second time for roughly 7 to 11 cycles using a sample-barcoded 5' primer and a J-beta primer mix. TCRdb reanalysed the 5' RACE reads using MiXCR and keeps one entry per CDR3 protein. The sample contains approximately 800,000 distinct CDR3 sequences, more than 55% of which appear only once.

The clonotype was recovered from a man aged 40-49 years in good health. Source material: blood. This sequence joins TRBV14 and TRBJ2-3, with 12 bases matching TRBD2. The DNA of the CDR3 is TGTGCCAGCAGCCCAGGACTAGCGGGGTTTTATACGCAGTATTTT. As protein: CASSPGLAGFYTQYF.